The next 3 T cell receptor beta chains were all read from a single sample in a study of Ad26.COV2.S vaccination and SARS-CoV-2 variants. Only in-frame clones appear in the TCRdb table, and some are missing; sequencing was by immunoSEQ multiplex PCR. The sample has about 680,000 clones; more than 80% are singletons. Specified treatment: about 20 received Ad26.COV2.S at low or high dose, single or two shots; a few received placebo; per-sample allocation not given. Specimens were obtained on day 63 following the first vaccine or placebo injection. The sample consisted of peripheral blood, taken in a trial of Ad26.COV2.S vaccine versus placebo. All receptors derive from a person between 18 and 65 years old who received the Ad26.COV2.S COVID-19 vaccine or a placebo.

The chain joins TRBV5-1 to TRBJ2-1; D not certain. Between the trimmed V and J ends, which lost 4 bases and 8 bases, there was a span of 7 bases. There are 11 residues in the CDR3. Germline loops: CDR1 SGHRS, CDR2 YFSETQ. The CDR3 protein is CASSLADEQFF. CDR3 DNA: TGCGCCAGCAGCCTGGCGGATGAGCAGTTCTTC.

The CDR3 DNA reads as TGTGCCAGTAGTCCGACAGGAGCCAAAAACATTCAGTACTTC. Its protein is CASSPTGAKNIQYF. J is TRBJ2-4 and V is TRBV19; a possible D gene is TRBD1 (6 bases). Trimming took off 5 bases at V and 0 bases at J, with 8 bases between the two ends. There are 14 residues in the CDR3. Germline values: CDR1 LNHDA, CDR2 SQIVND (reference sequence).

The chain uses TRBV6-5 and TRBJ2-1, with 8 bases that match TRBD2. The CDR3 extends over 14 amino acids. CDR1 and CDR2 (germline): MNHEY, SVGAGI. J was trimmed by 7 bases and V by 6 bases; bases with no gene match: 8. DNA of the CDR3: TGTGCCAGCAGACGGGGGGGCCTGTGGAATGAGCAGTTCTTC. This translates into CASRRGGLWNEQFF.